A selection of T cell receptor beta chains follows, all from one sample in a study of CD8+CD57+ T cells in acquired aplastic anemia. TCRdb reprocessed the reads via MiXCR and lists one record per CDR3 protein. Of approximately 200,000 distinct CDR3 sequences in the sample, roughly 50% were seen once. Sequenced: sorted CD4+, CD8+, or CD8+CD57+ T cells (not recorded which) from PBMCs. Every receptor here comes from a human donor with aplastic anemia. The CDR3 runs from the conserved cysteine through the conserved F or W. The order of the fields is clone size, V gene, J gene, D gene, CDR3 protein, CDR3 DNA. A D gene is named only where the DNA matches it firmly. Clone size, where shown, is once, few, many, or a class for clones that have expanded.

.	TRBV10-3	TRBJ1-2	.	CAISVNGYGYTF	TGTGCCATCAGTGTAAACGGCTATGGCTACACCTTC
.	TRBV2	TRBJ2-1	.	CASSEADYNEQFF	TGTGCCAGCAGTGAAGCAGATTACAATGAGCAGTTCTTC
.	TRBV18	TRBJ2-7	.	CASSPLGLLTYEQYF	TGTGCCAGCTCACCACTGGGACTGCTAACCTACGAGCAGTACTTC
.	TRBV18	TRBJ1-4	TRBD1	CASSLSGGREKLFF	TGTGCCAGCTCACTTTCAGGGGGACGAGAAAAACTGTTTTTT
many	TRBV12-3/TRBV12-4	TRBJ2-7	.	CASTKAASYEQYF	TGTGCCAGCACCAAAGCGGCCTCCTACGAGCAGTACTTC
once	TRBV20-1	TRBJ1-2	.	CSAINYGYTF	TGCAGTGCTATTAACTATGGCTACACCTTC
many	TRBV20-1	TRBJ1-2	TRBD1	CSAWTGRDGYTF	TGCAGTGCCTGGACAGGGCGGGATGGCTACACCTTC
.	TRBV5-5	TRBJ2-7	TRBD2	CASSRLAGGLRSEQYF	TGTGCCAGCAGCCGACTAGCGGGGGGGCTCCGCAGCGAGCAGTACTTC
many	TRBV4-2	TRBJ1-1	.	CASSQGHGTVRTEAFF	TGTGCCAGCAGCCAAGGACACGGGACGGTGAGGACTGAAGCTTTCTTT
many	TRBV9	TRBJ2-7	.	CASSARTESYEQYF	TGTGCCAGCAGCGCAAGGACAGAATCCTACGAGCAGTACTTC
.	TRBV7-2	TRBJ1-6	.	CASSPDMGNSPLHF	TGTGCCAGCAGTCCTGATATGGGTAATTCACCCCTCCACTTT
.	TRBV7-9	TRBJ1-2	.	CASSEDRLGYTF	TGTGCCAGCAGTGAGGATCGTTTGGGATACACCTTC
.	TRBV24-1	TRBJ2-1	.	CATSPGRSSYNEQFF	TGTGCCACCAGCCCGGGCAGGAGCTCCTACAATGAGCAGTTCTTC
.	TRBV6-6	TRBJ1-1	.	CATKTPGGNTEAFF	TGTGCCACCAAAACCCCGGGGGGGAACACTGAAGCTTTCTTT
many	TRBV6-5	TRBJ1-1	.	CASSYTTPNTEAFF	TGTGCCAGCAGTTACACGACACCGAACACTGAAGCTTTCTTT
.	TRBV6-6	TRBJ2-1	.	CASTWTGPSYNEQFF	TGTGCCAGCACCTGGACGGGTCCCTCCTACAATGAGCAGTTCTTC
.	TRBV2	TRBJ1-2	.	CASIPSPGRFNYGYTF	TGTGCCAGCATCCCTTCTCCGGGCAGATTTAACTATGGCTACACCTTC
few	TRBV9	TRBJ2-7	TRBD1	CASNIVGSGGGEQYF	TGTGCCAGCAACATAGTAGGGTCAGGGGGCGGCGAGCAGTACTTC
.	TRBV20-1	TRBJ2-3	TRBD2	CSATGTSGDSDTQYF	TGCAGTGCAACCGGGACTAGCGGAGATTCAGATACGCAGTATTTT
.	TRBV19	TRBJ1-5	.	CASSAGSRGQPQHF	TGTGCCAGTAGTGCTGGATCTCGGGGTCAGCCCCAGCATTTT
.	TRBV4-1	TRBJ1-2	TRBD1	CARSQGGGTGYTF	TGCGCCCGCAGCCAAGGAGGGGGCACGGGCTACACCTTC
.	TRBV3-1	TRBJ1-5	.	CASSQVGSQPQHF	TGTGCCAGCAGCCAAGTAGGGTCCCAGCCCCAGCATTTT
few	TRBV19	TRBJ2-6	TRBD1	CASSTPQGAAGANVLTF	TGTGCCAGTAGTACACCACAGGGGGCGGCCGGGGCCAACGTCCTGACTTTC
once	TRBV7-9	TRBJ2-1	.	CASSFASGINEQFF	TGTGCCAGCAGCTTTGCTAGTGGTATCAATGAGCAGTTCTTC
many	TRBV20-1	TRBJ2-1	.	CSAIPAGHEQFF	TGCAGTGCTATCCCCGCCGGCCATGAGCAGTTCTTC
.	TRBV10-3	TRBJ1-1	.	CASTPTGRQMNTEAFF	TGTGCCAGCACACCGACGGGGAGGCAGATGAACACTGAAGCTTTCTTT
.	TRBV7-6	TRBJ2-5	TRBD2	CASSLTYARASGETQYF	TGTGCCAGCAGCTTAACCTACGCCCGCGCTAGCGGGGAGACCCAGTACTTC
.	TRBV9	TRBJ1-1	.	CASSVVGGGPEAFF	TGTGCCAGCAGCGTAGTCGGTGGGGGTCCTGAAGCTTTCTTT
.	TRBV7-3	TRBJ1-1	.	CASSLLAGATEAFF	TGTGCCAGCAGCTTGTTAGCAGGGGCGACTGAAGCTTTCTTT
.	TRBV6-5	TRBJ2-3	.	CASSYSQALTDTQYF	TGTGCCAGCAGTTATTCACAGGCTCTCACAGATACGCAGTATTTT
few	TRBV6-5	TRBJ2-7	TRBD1	CASSDEADRAYEQYF	TGTGCCAGCAGTGACGAGGCGGACAGGGCCTACGAGCAGTACTTC
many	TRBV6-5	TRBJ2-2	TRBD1	CASSRQGERELFF	TGTGCCAGCAGTCGACAGGGGGAAAGGGAGCTGTTTTTT
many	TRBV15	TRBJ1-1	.	CATSRGRVTEAFF	TGTGCCACCAGCAGAGGCAGGGTGACTGAAGCTTTCTTT
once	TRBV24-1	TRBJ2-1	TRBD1	CATSAPGQGPYNEQFF	TGTGCCACCAGTGCCCCCGGACAGGGACCGTACAATGAGCAGTTCTTC
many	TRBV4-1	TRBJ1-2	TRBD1	CASSPRQGVNGYTF	TGCGCCAGCAGCCCTCGACAGGGTGTGAATGGCTACACCTTC
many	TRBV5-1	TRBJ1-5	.	CASSLGGRTNQPQHF	TGCGCCAGCAGCTTGGGGGGACGGACCAATCAGCCCCAGCATTTT
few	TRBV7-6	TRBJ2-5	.	CASSYGRGVGETQYF	TGTGCCAGCAGTTATGGCAGGGGGGTGGGAGAGACCCAGTACTTC
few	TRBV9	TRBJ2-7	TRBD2	CASSVAAGSEQYF	TGTGCCAGCAGCGTAGCAGCGGGATCCGAGCAGTACTTC
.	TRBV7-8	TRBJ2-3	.	CASSSRVPDTQYF	TGTGCCAGCAGCTCAAGGGTTCCAGATACGCAGTATTTT
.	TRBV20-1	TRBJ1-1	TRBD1	CSARPRQGSVTEAFF	TGCAGTGCTAGGCCTAGACAGGGATCGGTCACTGAAGCTTTCTTT
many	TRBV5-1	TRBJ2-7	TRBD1	CASSPDRPGGSYEQYF	TGCGCCAGCAGCCCGGACCGGCCAGGGGGATCCTACGAGCAGTACTTC
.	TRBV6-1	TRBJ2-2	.	CASEYRTGELFF	TGTGCGAGCGAATATAGGACCGGGGAGCTGTTTTTT
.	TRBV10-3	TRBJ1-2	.	CASGGGRYGYTF	TGTGCCTCAGGAGGGGGACGGTATGGCTACACCTTC
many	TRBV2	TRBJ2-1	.	CASRATGSSYNEQFF	TGTGCCAGCAGGGCAACAGGGAGCTCCTACAATGAGCAGTTCTTC
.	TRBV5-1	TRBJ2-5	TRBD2	CASSFRSGLGETQYF	TGCGCCAGCAGCTTCCGTAGCGGGCTTGGCGAGACCCAGTACTTC
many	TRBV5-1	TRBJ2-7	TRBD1	CASSSGTVYEQYF	TGCGCCAGCAGCTCAGGGACAGTCTACGAGCAGTACTTC
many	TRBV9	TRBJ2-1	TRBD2	CASSVEAGGSDEQFF	TGTGCCAGCAGCGTAGAAGCGGGGGGATCGGATGAGCAGTTCTTC
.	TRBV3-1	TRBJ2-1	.	CASSHRRSSYNEQFF	TGTGCCAGCAGCCATCGCAGGAGCTCCTACAATGAGCAGTTCTTC
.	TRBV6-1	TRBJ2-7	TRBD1	CASIRDSYSYEQYF	TGTGCCAGTATACGGGACAGTTATTCCTACGAGCAGTACTTC
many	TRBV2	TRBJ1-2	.	CASSVGSLGYTF	TGTGCCAGCAGTGTAGGGTCCCTTGGCTACACCTTC
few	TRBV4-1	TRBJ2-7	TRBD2	CASSGAGGVLGEQYF	TGCGCCAGCAGCGGTGCGGGAGGTGTCCTGGGCGAGCAGTACTTC
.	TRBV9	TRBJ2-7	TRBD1	CASSVGEGANLYEQYF	TGTGCCAGCAGCGTAGGAGAGGGGGCTAATTTGTACGAGCAGTACTTC
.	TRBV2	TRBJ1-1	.	CASSPGYRAEAFF	TGTGCCAGCAGCCCAGGATACAGGGCTGAAGCTTTCTTT